The clone carrying this TCR beta chain was counted ten times or more. Its antigen is still unknown. The sample is drawn from a study of early T cells in non-severe SARS-CoV-2 infection. General observations from the study: Reliance on VDJdb matching favored anti-spike CD8 responses; private and CD4 specificities were missed.

The TCR library protocol was used to attach unique molecular identifiers. These identifiers were attached to individual cDNA molecules. One entry per CDR3 protein results from TCRdb running MiXCR on the 5' RACE reads. This repertoire shows under 95,000 distinct CDR3 sequences, more than 13% found once; its top ten account for 4.5% to 7%. CDR3 length: 14 amino acids. The sequenced material came from whole blood. The chain links TRBV21-1 to TRBJ1-5. TRBV21-1 is termed a pseudogene. The TCR originated in an adult who was a healthcare worker with PCR-confirmed SARS-CoV-2 infection or an uninfected control (not recorded which). This CDR3 reads CASSNRGYNQPQHF. DNA for the CDR3: TGTGCCAGCAGCAACAGAGGGTACAATCAGCCCCAGCATTTT.